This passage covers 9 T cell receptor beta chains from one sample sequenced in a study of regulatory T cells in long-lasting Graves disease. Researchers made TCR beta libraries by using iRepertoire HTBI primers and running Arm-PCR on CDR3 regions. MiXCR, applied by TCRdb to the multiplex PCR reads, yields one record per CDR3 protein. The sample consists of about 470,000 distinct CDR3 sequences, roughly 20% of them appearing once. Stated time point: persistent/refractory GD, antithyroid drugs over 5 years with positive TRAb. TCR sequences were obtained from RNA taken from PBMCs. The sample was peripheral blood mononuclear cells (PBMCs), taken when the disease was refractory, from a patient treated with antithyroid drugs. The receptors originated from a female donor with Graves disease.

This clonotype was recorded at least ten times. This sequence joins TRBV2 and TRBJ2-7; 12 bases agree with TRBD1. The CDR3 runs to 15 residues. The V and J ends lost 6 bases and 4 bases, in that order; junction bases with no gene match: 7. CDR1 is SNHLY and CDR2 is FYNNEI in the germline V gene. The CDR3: CASRIGTGGKYEQYF. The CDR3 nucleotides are TGTGCCAGCAGAATAGGGACAGGGGGCAAGTACGAGCAGTACTTC. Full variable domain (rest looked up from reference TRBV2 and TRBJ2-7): EPEVTQTPSHQVTQMGQEVILRCVPISNHLYFYWYRQILGQKVEFLVSFYNNEISEKSEIFDDQFSVERPDGSNFTLKIRSTKLEDSAMYFCASRIGTGGKYEQYFGPGTRLTVT.

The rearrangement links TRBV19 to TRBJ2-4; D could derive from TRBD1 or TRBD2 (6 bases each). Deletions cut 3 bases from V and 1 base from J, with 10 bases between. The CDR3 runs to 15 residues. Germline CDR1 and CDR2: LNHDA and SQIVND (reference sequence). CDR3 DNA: TGTGCCAGTAGTATGGAGGGGGTGGCCAAAAACATTCAGTACTTC. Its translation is CASSMEGVAKNIQYF. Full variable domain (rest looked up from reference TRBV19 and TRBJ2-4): DGGITQSPKYLFRKEGQNVTLSCEQNLNHDAMYWYRQDPGQGLRLIYYSQIVNDFQKGDIAEGYSVSREKKESFPLTVTSAQKNPTAFYLCASSMEGVAKNIQYFGAGTRLSVL.

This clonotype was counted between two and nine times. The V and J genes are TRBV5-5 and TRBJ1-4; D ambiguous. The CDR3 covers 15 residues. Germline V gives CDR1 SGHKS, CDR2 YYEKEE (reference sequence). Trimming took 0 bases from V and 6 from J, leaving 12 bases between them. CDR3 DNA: TGTGCCAGCAGCTTGGGGGTTAGGAAGGATGAAAAACTGTTTTTT. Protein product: CASSLGVRKDEKLFF.

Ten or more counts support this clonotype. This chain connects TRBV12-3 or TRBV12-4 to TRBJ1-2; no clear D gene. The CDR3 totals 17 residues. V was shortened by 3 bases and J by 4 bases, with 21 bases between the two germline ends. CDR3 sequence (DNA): TGTGCCAGCAGTTTTGCAACCAATGAGGCCAACCGCTATGGCTACACCTTC. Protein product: CASSFATNEANRYGYTF.

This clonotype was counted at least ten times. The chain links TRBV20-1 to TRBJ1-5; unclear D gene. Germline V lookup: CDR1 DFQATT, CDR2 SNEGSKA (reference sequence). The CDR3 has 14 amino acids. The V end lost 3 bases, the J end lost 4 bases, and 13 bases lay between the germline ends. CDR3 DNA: TGCAGTGCTAGGAAACCCCCCAGTAATCAGCCCCAGCATTTT. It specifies CSARKPPSNQPQHF.

The CDR3 DNA reads TGTGCCAGTAGTATAAGAGCGGGAGTTGGTACCGGGGAGCTGTTTTTT. Translated: CASSIRAGVGTGELFF. The chain carries TRBV19 and TRBJ2-2, with TRBD2 identical over 8 bases. V was clipped by 2 bases and J by 5 bases; unmatched bases: 7. Germline-derived CDR1 and CDR2 are LNHDA and SQIVND (reference sequence). The CDR3 is made up of 16 amino acids. Supplemented by reference TRBV19 and TRBJ2-2, the full variable domain reads DGGITQSPKYLFRKEGQNVTLSCEQNLNHDAMYWYRQDPGQGLRLIYYSQIVNDFQKGDIAEGYSVSREKKESFPLTVTSAQKNPTAFYLCASSIRAGVGTGELFFGEGSRLTVL.

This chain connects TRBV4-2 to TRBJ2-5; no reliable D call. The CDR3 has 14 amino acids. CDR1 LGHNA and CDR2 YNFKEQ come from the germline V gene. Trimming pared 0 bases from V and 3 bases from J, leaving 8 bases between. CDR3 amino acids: CASSQEGVEETQYF. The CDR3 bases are TGTGCCAGCAGCCAAGAAGGAGTGGAAGAGACCCAGTACTTC.

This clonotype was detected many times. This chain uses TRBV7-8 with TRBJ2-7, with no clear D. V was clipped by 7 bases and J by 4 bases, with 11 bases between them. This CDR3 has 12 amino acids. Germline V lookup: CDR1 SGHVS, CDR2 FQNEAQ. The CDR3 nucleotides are TGTGCCAGCAAAGCGATCTCGTACGAGCAGTACTTC. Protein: CASKAISYEQYF.

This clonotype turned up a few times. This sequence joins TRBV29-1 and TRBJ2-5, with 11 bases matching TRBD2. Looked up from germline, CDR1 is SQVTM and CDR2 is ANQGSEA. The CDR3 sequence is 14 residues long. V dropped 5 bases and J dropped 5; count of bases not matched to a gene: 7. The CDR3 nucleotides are TGCAGCGTTACTAGCGGGAGCGTGTGGGAGACCCAGTACTTC. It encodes CSVTSGSVWETQYF.